The clone carrying this T cell receptor beta chain showed up just once. The table came from immunoSEQ multiplex PCR; TCRdb's copy has only in-frame clones and leaves some out. The sample holds about 73,000 clones; roughly 87% are singletons and the top ten take just under 4%. This sample stems from a study of control samples from healthy donors and cancer patients. The specimen sequenced was blood. This TCR was recovered from a woman in her 50s in good health.

The CDR3 coding sequence is TGCGCCAGCAGCTTGGAGGGACAGGGGTACGATACGCAGTATTTT. It codes for CASSLEGQGYDTQYF. The genes are TRBV5-1 and TRBJ2-3; the match to TRBD1 covers 10 bases. From germline, CDR1 is SGHRS and CDR2 YFSETQ. This CDR3 comprises 15 residues. V lost 0 bases and J lost 6; bases outside the gene matches: 4.